One sample yielded the 26 T cell receptor beta chains listed below, sequenced in a study of blood T cell repertoires in COVID-19. Repertoires were generated with immunoSEQ multiplex PCR, while TCRdb's copy carries only in-frame clones and drops some. The repertoire holds about 230,000 clones, with around 80% as singletons. Sequencing used peripheral blood. The receptor source for this set is a middle-aged man who had recovered from COVID-19.

This chain uses TRBV7-2 with TRBJ1-2, with a tentative D call TRBD1 (6 bases). CDR1 and CDR2 (germline): SGHTA, FQGNSA. The CDR3 runs to 14 residues. V lost 0 bases and J 8 bases, leaving 13 bases between the germline ends. CDR3 nucleotides: TGTGCCAGCAGCTTAGCCGGACAGTCATCCGGCTACACCTTC. It is translated as CASSLAGQSSGYTF.

V is TRBV7-2 and J is TRBJ1-5; D ambiguous. This CDR3 contains 13 residues. Germline V gene lookup returns CDR1 SGHTA and CDR2 FQGNSA. Trimming removed 3 bases from V and 2 bases from J, with 5 bases in between. CDR3: CASSFYGNQPQHF. The CDR3 nucleotides read TGTGCCAGCAGCTTCTACGGCAATCAGCCCCAGCATTTT.

The chain uses TRBV30 and TRBJ1-1, with a possible D match to TRBD1 (5 bases). Per germline, CDR1 GTSNPN and CDR2 SVGIG (reference sequence). Trimming left V 8 bases short and J 5 bases short, with 18 bases between. The CDR3 extends over 13 amino acids. The CDR3 bases are TGTGCCGGATCAGCGGGGGATAAGACTGAAGCTTTCTTT. It translates to CAGSAGDKTEAFF. The entire variable domain, with the rest obtained from reference TRBV30 and TRBJ1-1, is as follows: SQTIHQWPATLVQPVGSPLSLECTVEGTSNPNLYWYRQAAGRGLQLLFYSVGIGQISSEVPQNLSASRPQDRQFILSSKKLLLSDSGFYLCAGSAGDKTEAFFGQGTRLTVV.

The rearrangement uses TRBV10-3 and TRBJ1-2, with TRBD1 matching 9 bases. The CDR3 covers 13 residues. Germline-derived CDR1 and CDR2 are ENHRY and SYGVKD. Losses at the gene ends were 11 bases for V and 7 bases for J; bases not matched to a gene: 11. Here the CDR3 DNA reads TGTGCCTCCGGCGACCGGGACAGGGCTGGCTACACCTTC. It translates to CASGDRDRAGYTF.

This clone was observed a few times. V gene TRBV27 combines with J gene TRBJ2-1; the match to TRBD2 covers 12 bases. The CDR3 runs to 17 residues. The trim removed 3 bases at V and 4 bases at J, leaving 7 bases unmatched. Germline V gene sequence: CDR1 MNHEY, CDR2 SMNVEV (reference sequence). CDR3 sequence reads: CASSLGPGLAGYNEQFF. The CDR3 DNA is TGTGCCAGCAGTTTGGGGCCGGGACTAGCGGGTTACAATGAGCAGTTCTTC.

This clone was recorded a few times. The gene calls are TRBV29-1 and TRBJ1-2; perhaps TRBD1 as D (6 bases). Germline CDR1 reads SQVTM; CDR2 reads ANQGSEA. CDR3 length equals 12 residues. Between the trimmed V and J ends, which lost 4 bases and 7 bases, there was a span of 13 bases. CDR3 sequence reads: CSVATGVTGYTF. The CDR3 DNA reads TGCAGCGTTGCGACAGGTGTCACTGGCTACACCTTC.

V usage is TRBV6-5 and J usage is TRBJ2-3; TRBD1 matches 8 bases. The ends lost 5 bases at V and 6 bases at J; junction bases unmatched: 7. Germline V gene lookup returns CDR1 MNHEY and CDR2 SVGAGI. The CDR3 consists of 14 residues. The CDR3: CASSNRGWSDTQYF. CDR3 DNA sequence: TGTGCCAGCAGTAACAGGGGGTGGTCCGATACGCAGTATTTT.

A single count supports this clone. V is TRBV30 and J is TRBJ1-3, with a possible D match to TRBD1 (6 bases). The V and J ends lost 7 bases and 3 bases respectively, with 16 bases between them. The CDR3 is 14 residues long. The germline gives CDR1 GTSNPN, CDR2 SVGIG (reference sequence). The CDR3: CASEGGLSGNTIYF. Here the CDR3 DNA reads TGTGCCTCCGAGGGGGGGTTAAGTGGAAACACCATATATTTT.

This clone was observed a few times. This chain joins TRBV5-1 and TRBJ2-1, with D perhaps TRBD2 (5 bases). V was cut by 0 bases and J by 0 bases, with 16 bases left in between. Germline CDR1 SGHRS, CDR2 YFSETQ. The CDR3 contains 18 residues. In DNA, the CDR3 is TGCGCCAGCAGCTTGGCTAGGCCGGTGGGGAGCTCCTACAATGAGCAGTTCTTC. Translated: CASSLARPVGSSYNEQFF.

This clone was seen a handful of times. V usage is TRBV7-2 and J usage is TRBJ1-5; D uncertain. CDR3 size: 15 residues. V lost 2 bases and J 7 bases, leaving 15 bases between the germline ends. Per the germline V gene, CDR1 is SGHTA and CDR2 is FQGNSA. The chain's CDR3 is CASSLSRGLVQPQHF. The CDR3 region has the DNA TGTGCCAGCAGCTTATCTAGAGGTTTAGTACAGCCCCAGCATTTT.

This clone was recorded at least ten times. J is TRBJ1-2 and V is TRBV7-9; 9 nucleotides match TRBD1. The CDR3 is made up of 16 amino acids. V shed 3 bases and J 2 bases; nucleotides not matched to a gene: 7. Germline V gene lookup returns CDR1 SEHNR and CDR2 FQNEAQ (reference sequence). CDR3 protein: CASSFSTTGGNYGYTF. DNA of the CDR3: TGTGCCAGCAGCTTTTCGACAACAGGGGGCAACTATGGCTACACCTTC.

This chain joins TRBV3-1 (or the pseudogene TRBV3-2) and TRBJ2-7; TRBD2 matches at 10 bases. CDR1 is LGHDT, CDR2 YNNKEL, per germline (reference sequence). Losses at the gene ends were 0 bases for V and 6 bases for J; bases not matched to a gene: 5. The CDR3 sequence is 15 residues long. CDR3 loop: CASSQELAGGGEQYF. CDR3 bases: TGTGCCAGCAGCCAAGAGTTAGCGGGGGGCGGCGAGCAGTACTTC.

J is TRBJ2-3 and V is TRBV4-2; 7 nucleotides line up with TRBD2. Germline V CDR1 and CDR2: LGHNA, YNFKEQ. V trimming: 0 bases; J trimming: 3 bases; junction bases outside the gene matches: 6. The CDR3 sequence is 16 residues long. The CDR3 region is CASSQEPAGQTDTQYF. The CDR3 DNA reads as TGTGCCAGCAGCCAAGAGCCAGCGGGGCAAACAGATACGCAGTATTTT.

This chain joins TRBV4-3 and TRBJ2-2, with TRBD1 matching 7 bases. The junction had 9 bases not matched to a gene; V was cut back by 2 bases and J by 6 bases. CDR1 is LGHNA, CDR2 YSLEER, per germline. CDR3 length: 16 residues. CDR3 nucleotide sequence: TGCGCCAGCAGCCAACCAACAGGGGATTACGCCGGGGAGCTGTTTTTT. Its translation is CASSQPTGDYAGELFF.

This chain joins TRBV5-6 and TRBJ2-7; D is unclear. The CDR3 extends over 13 amino acids. Trimming removed 4 bases from V and 0 bases from J, with 8 bases in between. Germline V lookup: CDR1 SGHDT, CDR2 YYEEEE. The CDR3 sequence: CASSPPSSYEQYF. The CDR3 bases are TGTGCCAGCAGCCCTCCGAGCTCCTACGAGCAGTACTTC.

This clone was recorded only once. The same CDR3 can be traced to other DNA sequences in this sample. The CDR3 here is CSVTGGDGYTF. CDR3 DNA: TGCAGCGTTACGGGGGGAGACGGCTACACCTTC. V gene TRBV29-1 combines with J gene TRBJ1-2, with a possible D match to TRBD1 (5 bases). Trimming pared 5 bases from V and 8 bases from J, leaving 12 bases between. The CDR3 sequence is 11 residues long. Germline loops: CDR1 SQVTM, CDR2 ANQGSEA.

The rearrangement joins TRBV6-5 to TRBJ1-1; 9 nucleotides agree with TRBD1. This CDR3 has 14 residues. Germline assignment: CDR1 MNHEY and CDR2 SVGAGI. V was pared by 6 bases and J by 4 bases, with 6 bases of the junction left unmatched. In DNA, the CDR3 is TGTGCCAGCAGAGACCGGACAGGGGCCACTGAAGCTTTCTTT. It specifies CASRDRTGATEAFF.

This clone has only one observation. This chain connects TRBV5-6 to TRBJ2-5; D possibly corresponds to TRBD1 (7 bases). In germline, CDR1 is SGHDT, CDR2 YYEEEE. Trimming left V 4 bases short and J 5 bases short, with 18 bases between. The CDR3 totals 15 residues. Here the CDR3 DNA reads TGTGCCAGCAGCGCGGAGGGGGCCGGGGGTGAGACCCAGTACTTC. Its protein is CASSAEGAGGETQYF.

The chain is built from TRBV5-1 and TRBJ2-3; 8 bases align to TRBD1. The CDR3 spans 14 residues. Germline CDR1 is SGHRS and CDR2 is YFSETQ. Trimming cost V 4 bases and J 3 bases; bases outside gene matches: 4. The CDR3 sequence: CASSLGQATDTQYF. The CDR3 bases are TGCGCCAGCAGCCTGGGACAGGCGACAGATACGCAGTATTTT.

The table lists this clone with a few counts. The rearrangement joins TRBV7-2 to TRBJ2-3; D is possibly TRBD1 (5 bases). Germline V lookup: CDR1 SGHTA, CDR2 FQGNSA. The V and J ends lost 0 bases and 4 bases respectively, with 8 bases between them. This CDR3 is 14 amino acids long. This CDR3 reads CASSLALQADTQYF. CDR3 in DNA: TGTGCCAGCAGCTTAGCGTTACAGGCAGATACGCAGTATTTT.

For the CDR3, the DNA is TGTGCCAGCAGCCAAGCCAGGTTCTATGGCTACACCTTC. Translated, it gives CASSQARFYGYTF. The V call is TRBV3-1 (or the pseudogene TRBV3-2), the J call TRBJ1-2; no clear D gene. Trimming pared 1 base from V and 4 bases from J, leaving 7 bases between. CDR1 LGHDT and CDR2 YNNKEL come from the germline V gene (reference sequence). This CDR3 region has 13 residues.

This chain links TRBV2 with TRBJ1-2; 11 positions agree with TRBD1. Germline V gene data show CDR1 as SNHLY and CDR2 as FYNNEI. This CDR3 has 14 residues. With 4 bases clipped from V and 8 bases from J, the junction kept 6 bases outside the gene matches. The chain's CDR3 is CASSGTGGGQGYTF. Written as DNA, the CDR3 is TGTGCCAGCAGTGGGACAGGGGGCGGTCAAGGCTACACCTTC.

The chain is built from TRBV3-1 (or the pseudogene TRBV3-2) and TRBJ1-4; D is uncertain. CDR1 is LGHDT and CDR2 is YNNKEL in the germline V gene (reference sequence). V shed 0 bases and J shed 8 bases, with 13 bases lying between them. The CDR3 totals 15 residues. The CDR3 DNA is TGTGCCAGCAGCCAAGATAGTAAGGGAGGGGAAAAACTGTTTTTT. It translates to CASSQDSKGGEKLFF.

In this sample, this clone turned up a few times. The chain combines TRBV7-9 with TRBJ1-2, with D maybe TRBD1 (6 bases). The CDR3 has 16 residues. Per germline, CDR1 SEHNR and CDR2 FQNEAQ (reference sequence). With 4 bases removed from V and 0 bases from J, the gap between germline ends came to 15 bases. The CDR3 DNA is TGTGCCAGCAGCTCCCCCTTGGGGGCTTCTAACTATGGCTACACCTTC. Translation gives CASSSPLGASNYGYTF.

This clone showed up just a few times. CDR3 residues: CASSPGQGLFHEQYF. The CDR3 region has the DNA TGTGCCAGCAGCCCGGGACAGGGATTGTTCCACGAGCAGTACTTC. This chain links TRBV7-9 with TRBJ2-7, with 9 bases identical to TRBD1. The CDR3 totals 15 residues. The V gene's germline CDR1 is SEHNR and CDR2 FQNEAQ (reference sequence). V was clipped by 5 bases and J by 5 bases; unmatched bases: 10.

V and J are TRBV7-2 and TRBJ1-5; D possibly corresponds to TRBD1 (6 bases). Between the trimmed V and J ends, which lost 4 bases and 7 bases, there was a span of 14 bases. CDR3 length: 14 amino acids. The V gene's germline CDR1 is SGHTA and CDR2 FQGNSA. CDR3 coding DNA: TGTGCCAGCAGCTCCTCCTTGACAGGCCAGCCCCAGCATTTT. The encoded protein is CASSSSLTGQPQHF. Based on the CDR3 plus reference TRBV7-2 and TRBJ1-5, the full variable domain is GAGVSQSPSNKVTEKGKDVELRCDPISGHTALYWYRQSLGQGLEFLIYFQGNSAPDKSGLPSDRFSAERTGGSVSTLTIQRTQQEDSAVYLCASSSSLTGQPQHFGDGTRLSIL.